This is a list of T cell receptor beta chains from one sample in a study of T cell repertoires in cytomegalovirus infection. Via MiXCR, TCRdb re-called the reads, giving one row per CDR3 protein. The sample yields 200,000 to 300,000 distinct CDR3 sequences, about an eighth seen once. Material for sequencing was PBMCs. Receptor source: a human donor in good health (CMV status not recorded). Some clones in this sample may be carry-over from other donors' samples. Both conserved end residues are part of each CDR3. A D gene is named only where the DNA matches it firmly. Clone size appears in some rows only: once, few, many, or a class for an expanded clone.

clone size	J gene	V gene	D gene	CDR3 protein	CDR3 DNA
-	TRBJ2-7	TRBV4-1	-	CASSQRVPTYEQYF	TGCGCCAGCAGCCAAAGAGTCCCTACCTACGAGCAGTACTTC
-	TRBJ2-1	TRBV18	-	CATRRTYNEQFF	TGTGCCACCCGGCGCACCTACAATGAGCAGTTCTTC
few	TRBJ2-1	TRBV4-3	TRBD2	CASSSELAGAAYNEQFF	TGCGCCAGCAGCTCTGAACTAGCGGGAGCGGCGTACAATGAGCAGTTCTTC
many	TRBJ2-5	TRBV6-6	TRBD1	CASRSQGAQKTQYF	TGTGCCAGCAGATCCCAGGGGGCGCAAAAGACCCAGTACTTC
-	TRBJ1-4	TRBV7-9	-	CASSFWSKNEKLFF	TGTGCCAGCAGCTTCTGGTCCAAAAATGAAAAACTGTTTTTT
-	TRBJ1-5	TRBV25-1	-	CASSEYQGQPQHF	TGTGCCAGCAGTGAATACCAGGGTCAGCCCCAGCATTTT
-	TRBJ2-2	TRBV5-1	-	CASSEQGFGELFF	TGCGCCAGCAGCGAACAGGGCTTCGGGGAGCTGTTTTTT
many	TRBJ2-3	TRBV7-6	TRBD1	CASSLTGGSFGTDTQYF	TGTGCCAGCAGCCTGACAGGGGGTTCATTCGGCACAGATACGCAGTATTTT
few	TRBJ2-1	TRBV11-3	TRBD2	CASSFSGAYNEQFF	TGTGCCAGCAGCTTTAGCGGGGCGTACAATGAGCAGTTCTTC
few	TRBJ2-3	TRBV24-1	-	CATSDRDPTDTQYF	TGTGCCACCAGTGACCGGGACCCCACAGATACGCAGTATTTT
-	TRBJ2-3	TRBV15	-	CATSRDQGGTDTQYF	TGTGCCACCAGCAGAGATCAGGGTGGTACAGATACGCAGTATTTT
many	TRBJ1-1	TRBV10-2	-	CASSKQGLNTEAFF	TGCGCCAGCAGTAAACAGGGACTGAACACTGAAGCTTTCTTT
many	TRBJ2-5	TRBV7-2	-	CASSLVNGRQETQYF	TGTGCCAGCAGCTTAGTTAACGGCAGGCAAGAGACCCAGTACTTC
many	TRBJ2-3	TRBV28	-	CASRGDGTDTQYF	TGTGCCAGCAGGGGGGACGGCACAGATACGCAGTATTTT
many	TRBJ1-1	TRBV7-9	-	CASSLLQGVTEAFF	TGTGCCAGCAGCTTATTGCAGGGAGTCACTGAAGCTTTCTTT
-	TRBJ2-3	TRBV10-1	-	CASSLTIADTQYF	TGCGCCAGCAGCCTGACCATCGCGGATACGCAGTATTTT